Listed below are T cell receptor beta chains from one sample, sequenced in a study of blood T cell repertoires in COVID-19. Sequencing was performed with immunoSEQ multiplex PCR; in TCRdb, only in-frame clones are kept and a portion is missing. This table has about 210,000 clones, around 88% appearing once. The sample consisted of peripheral blood. The receptor source for this set is a man between 18 and 29 years old with active or convalescent COVID-19. Each CDR3 is given without its conserved first and last residue. The size of a clone is reported for some rows only, either as once, few or many, or as a class for expanded clones.

v_gene: TRBV5-4; abundance: -; j_gene: TRBJ2-1; CDR3aa: ASSSGQGRNEQF
v_gene: TRBV7-9; abundance: -; j_gene: TRBJ1-1; CDR3aa: ASSSGSWAATEAF
v_gene: TRBV6-1; abundance: -; j_gene: TRBJ2-1; CDR3aa: ASSEDSGSYNEQF
v_gene: TRBV5-4; abundance: once; j_gene: TRBJ2-1; CDR3aa: ASSRDSYNEQF
v_gene: TRBV11-2; abundance: -; j_gene: TRBJ1-2; CDR3aa: ASSREVDYGYT
v_gene: TRBV21-1; abundance: -; j_gene: TRBJ1-1; CDR3aa: ASSTLGPVGTGLNTEAF
v_gene: TRBV27; abundance: -; j_gene: TRBJ1-2; CDR3aa: ASSLWSGYGYT
v_gene: TRBV19; abundance: -; j_gene: TRBJ1-5; CDR3aa: ATRPATSNQPQH
v_gene: TRBV19; abundance: -; j_gene: TRBJ2-2; CDR3aa: ASSIERVIAGELF
v_gene: TRBV19; abundance: -; j_gene: TRBJ2-4; CDR3aa: ASSPLTDVAKNIQY
v_gene: TRBV7-4; abundance: -; j_gene: TRBJ1-6; CDR3aa: ASPTPGQKSSYNSPLH
v_gene: TRBV19; abundance: -; j_gene: TRBJ1-2; CDR3aa: ASNLPGGYGYT
v_gene: TRBV6-2/TRBV6-3; abundance: once; j_gene: TRBJ1-5; CDR3aa: ASIPGTGKGALSNQPQH
v_gene: TRBV9; abundance: -; j_gene: TRBJ2-5; CDR3aa: ASSVASQETQY
v_gene: TRBV19; abundance: -; j_gene: TRBJ2-2; CDR3aa: ASSGDRGITGELF
v_gene: TRBV6-5; abundance: -; j_gene: TRBJ1-1; CDR3aa: ASSRRGVNTEAF
v_gene: TRBV5-5; abundance: -; j_gene: TRBJ2-1; CDR3aa: ASSSRSAGGTRYEQF
v_gene: TRBV7-9; abundance: -; j_gene: TRBJ1-2; CDR3aa: ASSLSGTPPNYGYT
v_gene: TRBV4-3; abundance: -; j_gene: TRBJ1-1; CDR3aa: ASSQVGGYTEAF
v_gene: TRBV27; abundance: -; j_gene: TRBJ2-7; CDR3aa: ASSTAGRPELYEQY
v_gene: TRBV5-4; abundance: few; j_gene: TRBJ1-2; CDR3aa: ASSSGTAANYGYT
v_gene: TRBV5-4; abundance: -; j_gene: TRBJ1-6; CDR3aa: ASSLGTVASYNSPLH
v_gene: TRBV4-1; abundance: -; j_gene: TRBJ2-5; CDR3aa: ASSQDPMWGEYQETQY
v_gene: TRBV6-2/TRBV6-3; abundance: -; j_gene: TRBJ2-7; CDR3aa: ASSRPPGIKY
v_gene: TRBV5-6; abundance: -; j_gene: TRBJ2-7; CDR3aa: ASSLATGMYEQY
v_gene: TRBV10-1; abundance: -; j_gene: TRBJ2-1; CDR3aa: ASSDPPSGRVGEQF
v_gene: TRBV5-4; abundance: -; j_gene: TRBJ2-1; CDR3aa: ASSFVTGTFNEQF
v_gene: TRBV6-5; abundance: -; j_gene: TRBJ1-6; CDR3aa: ASSPQGGENSPLH
v_gene: TRBV27; abundance: few; j_gene: TRBJ2-3; CDR3aa: ATGGQAGYTDTQY
v_gene: TRBV6-4; abundance: once; j_gene: TRBJ2-1; CDR3aa: ASSDRESSYNEQF
v_gene: TRBV30; abundance: -; j_gene: TRBJ2-5; CDR3aa: AWSLSRETQY
v_gene: TRBV2; abundance: -; j_gene: TRBJ2-3; CDR3aa: ASSFGTSGNTDTQY
v_gene: TRBV15; abundance: -; j_gene: TRBJ2-7; CDR3aa: ATAAGLAGGRRDEQY
v_gene: TRBV4-2; abundance: -; j_gene: TRBJ2-5; CDR3aa: ASSPSSSGRGETQY
v_gene: TRBV6-5; abundance: -; j_gene: TRBJ2-3; CDR3aa: ASRLGGGWTDTQY
v_gene: TRBV7-9; abundance: few; j_gene: TRBJ1-2; CDR3aa: ASSLRDRATGYT